This passage covers 13 T cell receptor beta chains from one sample sequenced in a study of blood T cell repertoires in COVID-19. Measured with immunoSEQ multiplex PCR; TCRdb has only the in-frame clones, and not every one. The repertoire consists of 110,000 to 150,000 clones, with about four fifths occurring once and the leading ten covering approximately 6.6%. Sequencing input: peripheral blood. These TCRs come from a human donor in a cohort sampled during active COVID-19.

The chain is built from TRBV10-3 and TRBJ2-7; D unclear. Trimming removed 4 bases from V and 2 bases from J, with 6 bases in between. Germline assignment: CDR1 ENHRY and CDR2 SYGVKD. The CDR3 contains 12 residues. The CDR3 here is CAISAVAYEQYF. The CDR3 DNA follows: TGTGCCATCAGTGCGGTGGCCTACGAGCAGTACTTC.

The V and J genes are TRBV29-1 and TRBJ1-1, with 7 bases lining up with TRBD1. Germline CDR1 and CDR2: SQVTM and ANQGSEA. This CDR3 region has 12 residues. V lost 4 bases to trimming and J lost 5 bases; unmatched junction nucleotides: 4. The CDR3 sequence: CSVGQGRTEAFF. The CDR3 DNA is TGCAGCGTTGGACAGGGTCGGACTGAAGCTTTCTTT. Supplemented by reference TRBV29-1 and TRBJ1-1, the full variable domain reads SAVISQKPSRDICQRGTSLTIQCQVDSQVTMMFWYRQQPGQSLTLIATANQGSEATYESGFVIDKFPISRPNLTFSTLTVSNMSPEDSSIYLCSVGQGRTEAFFGQGTRLTVV.

The chain employs TRBV4-3 and TRBJ2-1, with a weak D call TRBD1 (5 bases). V was clipped by 1 base and J by 0 bases, with 13 bases between them. The V gene's germline CDR1 is LGHNA and CDR2 YSLEER. The CDR3 is 17 residues long. This CDR3 reads CASSQATDTRSYNEQFF. The CDR3 DNA is TGCGCCAGCAGCCAAGCGACGGACACTCGCTCCTACAATGAGCAGTTCTTC.

The chain is built from TRBV29-1 and TRBJ2-7; D perhaps matches TRBD1 (7 bases). V was trimmed by 7 bases and J by 7 bases, leaving 20 bases between them. CDR3 size: 13 residues. The germline CDR1 and CDR2 sequences are SQVTM and ANQGSEA. The CDR3, as DNA: TGCAGCGCTCGGAGGGGGCAGGGGGGAGAGCAGTACTTC. This encodes CSARRGQGGEQYF.

This clone was counted a few times. The V gene is TRBV29-1, the J gene TRBJ1-2; TRBD1 matches 8 bases. Looked up from germline, CDR1 is SQVTM and CDR2 is ANQGSEA. The CDR3 has 12 residues. Trimming took 6 bases from V and 4 from J; bases not matched to a gene: 4. The CDR3 nucleotides are TGCAGCGTCCTAGACAGGGGCTATGGCTACACCTTC. It yields the protein CSVLDRGYGYTF.

The chain links TRBV6-2 or TRBV6-3 to TRBJ1-6, with D possibly being TRBD1 (5 bases). Trimming removed 2 bases from V and 5 bases from J, with 10 bases in between. CDR3 length equals 15 residues. The germline V gene encodes CDR1 MNHEY and CDR2 SVGEGT. The CDR3 here is CASSYVRGNNSPLHF. In DNA, the CDR3 is TGTGCCAGCAGTTACGTGCGGGGGAATAATTCACCCCTCCACTTT.

This clone was observed a few times. The V call is TRBV4-1, the J call TRBJ2-2; TRBD2 aligns across 10 bases. After removal of 0 bases from V and 8 bases from J, the junction contained 15 bases not matched to a gene. This CDR3 region has 19 residues. Germline loops: CDR1 MGHRA, CDR2 YSYEKL. CDR3 loop: CASSQDRASGGPRWGELFF. CDR3 sequence (DNA): TGCGCCAGCAGCCAAGATCGGGCTAGCGGGGGCCCGCGGTGGGGGGAGCTGTTTTTT.

The chain's CDR3 is CASSVALAGGPVLGEQFF. CDR3 bases: TGTGCCAGCAGCGTAGCACTAGCGGGGGGGCCCGTGTTAGGAGAGCAGTTCTTC. This rearrangement joins TRBV9 to TRBJ2-1; 13 nucleotides agree with TRBD2. V shed 0 bases, J shed 10 bases, and the junction held 13 bases outside the gene matches. CDR1 and CDR2 from the germline V gene are SGDLS and YYNGEE. The CDR3 length is 18 residues.

The gene calls are TRBV9 and TRBJ1-4, with D hard to call. The V and J ends lost 2 bases and 0 bases respectively, with 11 bases between them. Germline CDR1 and CDR2: SGDLS and YYNGEE. This CDR3 has 16 amino acids. Here the CDR3 DNA reads TGTGCCAGCAGCGTGGGGTTGGGAGCAACTAATGAAAAACTGTTTTTT. This codes for CASSVGLGATNEKLFF.

The genes are TRBV7-6 and TRBJ1-4; 7 bases agree with TRBD1. Looked up from germline, CDR1 is SGHVS and CDR2 is FNYEAQ. Germline trimming cut 1 base from V and 6 bases from J; bases unmatched to any gene: 5. The CDR3 has 15 amino acids. The CDR3 here is CASSLGGTADEKLFF. The DNA of the CDR3 is TGTGCCAGCAGCTTAGGGGGGACAGCGGATGAAAAACTGTTTTTT.

The chain recombines TRBV7-2 with TRBJ1-2; 8 bases align to TRBD1. The trim removed 3 bases at V and 8 bases at J, leaving 8 bases unmatched. Germline lookup yields CDR1 SGHTA and CDR2 FQGNSA. The CDR3 runs 14 residues. The CDR3: CASSFQGAVGGYTF. DNA for the CDR3: TGTGCCAGCAGCTTTCAGGGGGCGGTGGGAGGCTACACCTTC.

The CDR3 DNA sequence: TGTGCCAGCAGCTTATCCCGGGACAGGGGCAGATACGAGCAGTACTTC. Amino acid sequence: CASSLSRDRGRYEQYF. This chain joins TRBV7-2 and TRBJ2-7, with TRBD1 matching over 10 bases. The CDR3 is 16 amino acids. Germline V gene sequence: CDR1 SGHTA, CDR2 FQGNSA. Trimming at V came to 2 bases and at J to 4 bases, leaving 8 bases not matched to a gene.

This chain uses TRBV7-8 with TRBJ1-6, with D unclear. This CDR3 is built from 14 residues. Looked up from germline, CDR1 is SGHVS and CDR2 is FQNEAQ. Trimming shortened V by 6 bases and J by 0 bases, and 6 bases separated the two germline ends. The CDR3 DNA reads TGTGCCAGCAGTGTGAGCTCCTATAATTCACCCCTCCACTTT. This codes for CASSVSSYNSPLHF. The entire variable domain, with the rest obtained from reference TRBV7-8 and TRBJ1-6, is as follows: GAGVSQSPRYKVAKRGQDVALRCDPISGHVSLFWYQQALGQGPEFLTYFQNEAQLDKSGLPSDRFFAERPEGSVSTLKIQRTQQEDSAVYLCASSVSSYNSPLHFGNGTRLTVT.